A single sample gave rise to the 14 T cell receptor beta chains below, sequenced in a study of human T cells and chemical hapten exposure. MiXCR, applied by TCRdb to the RACE reads, yields one record per CDR3 protein. The sample has some 80,000 distinct CDR3 sequences, 10% seen once; the top ten hold approximately 2.3%. Regarding time point: patch test 2, 6 weeks after DPC sensitization. Treatment: therapeutic diphenylcyclopropenone sensitization with weekly scalp DPC. The starting material was whole blood, obtained in connection with sensitization to the hapten diphenylcyclopropenone (DPC). The receptors were sampled from a woman aged 30 to 39 with alopecia areata. Some clones in this sample may be carry-over from other donors' samples.

This clonotype was counted ten times or more. This chain links TRBV28 with TRBJ2-7; TRBD1 matches 8 bases. The CDR3 has 11 residues. Germline trimming cut 5 bases from V and 10 bases from J; bases unmatched to any gene: 4. The germline V gene has CDR1 MDHEN and CDR2 SYDVKM. CDR3 sequence reads: CASSGTGGQYF. As DNA, the CDR3 is TGTGCCAGCAGTGGGACAGGAGGACAGTACTTC.

This clonotype has at least ten counts. The V call is TRBV6-4, the J call TRBJ2-2; 9 bases align to TRBD1. The V and J ends lost 5 bases and 10 bases, in that order; junction bases with no gene match: 5. The CDR3 is 13 amino acids. The germline gives CDR1 MRHNA, CDR2 SNTAGT. The DNA of the CDR3 is TGTGCCAGCAGTCCCGGGACAGGGATGGAGCTGTTTTTT. Amino acid sequence: CASSPGTGMELFF.

The chain recombines TRBV29-1 with TRBJ1-1; TRBD1 agrees at 7 bases. The CDR3 sequence is 13 residues long. The germline V gene encodes CDR1 SQVTM and CDR2 ANQGSEA. The V gene end was trimmed by 8 bases and the J gene end by 0 bases; junction bases not matched to a gene: 6. The CDR3 coding sequence is TGCAGCACTAGGGGACAGCTGAACACTGAAGCTTTCTTT. This gives the protein CSTRGQLNTEAFF.

This clonotype came up a few times. This chain links TRBV7-8 with TRBJ2-7, with 10 bases matching TRBD1. CDR1 and CDR2 from the germline V gene are SGHVS and FQNEAQ. Trimming took 0 bases from V and 2 from J; bases not matched to a gene: 7. The CDR3 is 17 amino acids. DNA of the CDR3: TGTGCCAGCAGCTTAGCCCTGGACAGGGGGGCCGCCTACGAGCAGTACTTC. This gives the protein CASSLALDRGAAYEQYF.

This clonotype was detected only a few times. This chain uses TRBV29-1 with TRBJ2-5; D is unclear. Germline V gives CDR1 SQVTM, CDR2 ANQGSEA. The CDR3 contains 15 residues. The V gene lost 1 base and the J gene lost 1 base, with 13 bases spanning the gap. CDR3 loop: CSVEGRTGVQETQYF. The CDR3 region has the DNA TGCAGCGTTGAAGGAAGGACGGGCGTCCAAGAGACCCAGTACTTC.

This clonotype was picked up many times. The CDR3 loop is CSVWQGEETQYF. CDR3 in DNA: TGCAGCGTTTGGCAGGGGGAAGAGACCCAGTACTTC. The gene calls are TRBV29-1 and TRBJ2-5, with 7 positions matching TRBD1. The CDR3 runs 12 residues. Losses at the gene ends were 5 bases for V and 3 bases for J; bases not matched to a gene: 3. Germline lookup yields CDR1 SQVTM and CDR2 ANQGSEA.

This clonotype has a count of ten or more. In nucleotides, the CDR3 is TGTGCCAGCAGTGAACAGCCAAATTCACCCCTCCACTTT. Translation: CASSEQPNSPLHF. The chain joins TRBV6-4 to TRBJ1-6; D unresolved. The CDR3 contains 13 residues. V lost 3 bases and J lost 7, with 7 bases in between. Germline V lookup: CDR1 MRHNA, CDR2 SNTAGT.

The CDR3 protein is CSVQRQGLAEAFF. For the CDR3, the DNA is TGCAGCGTTCAAAGACAGGGGTTGGCTGAAGCTTTCTTT. The chain couples TRBV29-1 to TRBJ1-1; 8 nucleotides agree with TRBD1. The CDR3 has 13 residues. Germline CDR1 and CDR2: SQVTM and ANQGSEA. V lost 5 bases to trimming and J lost 6 bases; unmatched junction nucleotides: 8.

This clonotype was seen only a few times. This chain links TRBV29-1 with TRBJ2-3; tentatively, D is TRBD1 (5 bases). The CDR3 runs 20 residues. Looked up from germline, CDR1 is SQVTM and CDR2 is ANQGSEA. V was pared by 0 bases and J by 2 bases, with 27 bases between. CDR3 region: CSVEDSFDWSINRFTDTQYF. CDR3 nucleotides: TGCAGCGTTGAAGATTCCTTCGACTGGAGCATAAACAGGTTCACAGATACGCAGTATTTT.

This clonotype appeared a few times. V gene TRBV28 combines with J gene TRBJ1-2; 7 bases map to TRBD1. The J segment lost 5 bases and the V segment lost 3 bases, leaving 9 bases of the junction unmatched. In germline, CDR1 is MDHEN, CDR2 SYDVKM. The length of the CDR3 is 15 residues. CDR3: CASSFTGATEYGYTF. CDR3 in DNA: TGTGCCAGCAGTTTTACAGGGGCAACGGAGTATGGCTACACCTTC.

This clonotype was counted between two and nine times. The chain couples TRBV6-5 to TRBJ2-2; 13 bases are a match to TRBD2. Germline CDR1 and CDR2: MNHEY and SVGAGI. This CDR3 is 18 amino acids long. Trimming cost V 2 bases and J 2 bases; bases outside gene matches: 5. The CDR3 spells CASSYQGLAGLNTGELFF. As DNA, the CDR3 is TGTGCCAGCAGTTACCAGGGACTAGCGGGGTTAAACACCGGGGAGCTGTTTTTT.

V usage is TRBV12-3 or TRBV12-4 and J usage is TRBJ2-3, with 13 bases fitting TRBD2. The CDR3 covers 17 residues. Trimming took 4 bases from V and 4 from J; bases not matched to a gene: 8. CDR3 bases: TGTGCCAGCAGTTCCGGGACTAGCGGGGCAGACGCAGATACGCAGTATTTT. Protein sequence: CASSSGTSGADADTQYF.

V and J are TRBV5-5 and TRBJ1-2; 12 positions agree with TRBD1. Looked up from germline, CDR1 is SGHKS and CDR2 is YYEKEE (reference sequence). V trimming: 0 bases; J trimming: 4 bases; junction bases outside the gene matches: 4. This CDR3 is 16 amino acids long. The CDR3 DNA is TGTGCCAGCAGCTTGGGGGACAGGGGGCCGACCTATGGCTACACCTTC. Translating it yields CASSLGDRGPTYGYTF.

Many counts were recorded for this clonotype. The J gene is TRBJ1-5, the V gene TRBV11-2; no clear D. CDR3 length equals 11 residues. V was clipped by 0 bases and J by 10 bases, with 4 bases between them. The germline gives CDR1 SGHAT, CDR2 FQNNGV. In nucleotides, the CDR3 is TGTGCCAGCAGCTTAGATTCTCCCCAGCATTTT. Protein product: CASSLDSPQHF.